This T cell receptor (beta chain) was profiled in a study of CD8+CD57+ T cells in acquired aplastic anemia. Study context: Roughly 3 ug was the average amount of DNA from sorted CD4+ and CD8+ cells.

A remark on this clonotype: Its target is not known.

V lost 2 bases to trimming and J lost 6 bases, with 12 bases between them. CDR1 and CDR2 from the germline V gene are DFQATT and SNEGSKA (reference sequence). The CDR3 runs 13 residues. Study-wide results and caveats: Between patients and controls, CD8+ Simpson's diversity did not vary significantly.

CDR3 and TCR beta VDJ profiling relied on a genomic DNA template. TCRdb analysed the reads with MiXCR anew, one entry per CDR3 protein. The profile shows some 180,000 distinct CDR3 sequences, more than 60% of them singletons. Only patients with CD8+CD57+ cell expansion on flow cytometry were chosen for sequencing. The patients, all of them, had severe acquired aplastic anemia. The blood sampling took place in patients who had so far received no therapy. This TCR came from a human donor with aplastic anemia. The V call is TRBV20-1, the J call TRBJ2-3, with D uncertain. The sample taken for sequencing was sorted CD4+, CD8+, or CD8+CD57+ T cells (not recorded which) from PBMCs. CDR3 protein: CSARKRGADTQYF. For the CDR3, the DNA is TGCAGTGCTAGAAAGAGAGGAGCGGATACGCAGTATTTT.